Included here is one TCR beta chain sequence, with context. Its target is unknown. This sample is drawn from a study of cytomegalovirus exposure and HLA in healthy donors. This CDR3 spans 15 amino acids. V shed 5 bases and J 4 bases; nucleotides not matched to a gene: 8. CDR1 is SGHNT and CDR2 is YYREEE in the germline V gene (reference sequence). Points from the study as a whole: In a later analysis, V- and J-gene trimming of beta chains associated with a DCLRE1C missense variant, replicated independently.

The PCR had 60 Vbeta and 13 Jbeta primers. Using immunoSEQ multiplex PCR, the repertoire was profiled, and TCRdb retains in-frame clones only, with some absent. This table has some 200,000 clones, over 80% appearing once. This receptor was identified in a man aged 35 to 55 in good health and CMV-seropositive. This chain uses TRBV5-4 with TRBJ2-2; 7 bases map to TRBD1. Sequenced material: PBMCs. The CDR3 DNA follows: TGTGCCAGCAGTCTTGACAGGGACCTCACCGGGGAGCTGTTTTTT. Its protein product is CASSLDRDLTGELFF.